This entry features one T cell receptor (beta chain) sequence. The antigen is not known. The PCR was carried out with 60 Vbeta primers and 13 Jbeta primers. The method was immunoSEQ multiplex PCR; TCRdb's version includes in-frame clones alone and lacks a portion of them. The sample contains 80,000 to 95,000 clones, about 79% of which appear only once. This sample is drawn from a study of cytomegalovirus exposure and HLA in healthy donors. Points from the study as a whole: The authors judged a highly shared variant cluster likely a sequencing artifact.

Unmatched junction bases numbered 16, after V lost 5 bases and J lost 7 bases. Germline CDR1 reads MDHEN; CDR2 reads SYDVKM. The CDR3 covers 16 residues. Although they were nominally healthy when sampled, donors likely had unrecorded immune exposures. The V gene is TRBV28, the J gene TRBJ1-2, with 7 bases matching TRBD1. This TCR was sampled from a female donor in good health and CMV-seronegative. Material: PBMCs. For the CDR3, the DNA is TGTGCCAGCAGTCCTCCGAACAGGGGTGTTAGGGGTGGCTACACCTTC. Its protein product is CASSPPNRGVRGGYTF.